These T cell receptor beta chains were read from a single sample in a study of OX40 agonist ivuxolimab in advanced cancers. Libraries were prepared by immunoSEQ multiplex PCR; TCRdb keeps only in-frame clonotypes and omits some of them. The data show approximately 77,000 clones, 85% to 95% seen once. The source material was CD4+ or CD8+ T cells sorted from blood, sampled in a trial of the OX40 agonist ivuxolimab. These receptor sequences come from an adult with an advanced solid tumor such as melanoma, head and neck, liver or kidney cancer. The conserved cysteine and the conserved F or W are not part of the CDR3 here.

v_call	j_call	cdr3_aa
TRBV6-5	TRBJ1-1	ASCVTRNTEAF
TRBV10-3	TRBJ1-5	AISESGGPNQPQH
TRBV19	TRBJ2-5	ASNYPGETQY
TRBV10-1	TRBJ2-2	ASKGLAGGPFSGELF
TRBV6-1	TRBJ1-1	ASSGQQGYTEAF
TRBV5-1	TRBJ2-7	ASSLRAGPLYEQY
TRBV14	TRBJ2-1	ASSQDLGTRFSYNEQF
TRBV9	TRBJ2-6	ASSEVGQGHSGANVLT
TRBV5-1	TRBJ2-7	ASSLGLAGVEQY
TRBV10-3	TRBJ1-1	AISQDRGRTEAF
TRBV5-4	TRBJ2-5	ASSSPTQGSQETQY
TRBV7-3	TRBJ1-2	ASSSRGDYGYT
TRBV9	TRBJ2-3	ASSVGVTDTQY
TRBV2	TRBJ1-5	ASSVAGGGQPQH
TRBV7-2	TRBJ2-7	ATGTFRGEQY
TRBV18	TRBJ2-1	ASSPAASGEQF
TRBV18	TRBJ2-7	ASSSQGSSYEQY
TRBV10-3	TRBJ2-5	AISQTGETQY
TRBV7-2	TRBJ2-5	ASSLVGGGAWKETQY
TRBV9	TRBJ2-7	ASSVGSAYEQY
TRBV6-5	TRBJ1-1	ASSYRTGYTEAF
TRBV27	TRBJ2-7	ASSLPDGTLYEQY
TRBV7-6	TRBJ2-1	ASSLGAIAYNEQF
TRBV14	TRBJ2-5	ASSQGAYRWETQY
TRBV7-6	TRBJ1-1	ASSLAQQAF
TRBV5-1	TRBJ2-3	ASGGLAVTDTQY
TRBV7-9	TRBJ2-2	ASSHRTENTGELF
TRBV6-5	TRBJ1-1	ASSSGTGGLNTEAF
TRBV4-1	TRBJ2-1	ASSQERDDNEQF
TRBV5-1	TRBJ2-2	ASGVDSGNTGELF
TRBV7-9	TRBJ2-4	ASSPRDREPAKNIQY
TRBV14	TRBJ2-5	ASSRYRDRLQETQY
TRBV28	TRBJ2-1	ASSWGQGGYNEQF
TRBV5-1	TRBJ2-6	ASSLVAVPSGANVLT
TRBV18	TRBJ2-1	ASSPPGQKTYNEQF
TRBV6-1	TRBJ1-1	ASSEKGGRNTEAF
TRBV2	TRBJ2-5	ASEGGEGPQY
TRBV6-5	TRBJ2-5	ASNDRGRPQETQY
TRBV21-1	TRBJ2-7	ASSKWGLAHGEQY
TRBV7-9	TRBJ2-3	ASSLGLAGGPGDTQY
TRBV19	TRBJ1-2	ASGDRGPGYT
TRBV7-2	TRBJ1-1	ASSLVWDWEAF
TRBV28	TRBJ1-1	ASSFPQGAPTEAF
TRBV21-1	TRBJ2-3	ASSKGRTSTDTQY
TRBV19	TRBJ2-7	ASSTSGAYEQY
TRBV7-2	TRBJ2-5	ASSGRREGQETQY
TRBV7-9	TRBJ1-1	ASSLGTEAF
TRBV5-4	TRBJ2-7	ASSLRRGNYEQY
TRBV6-6	TRBJ1-2	ASSYSGDYGYT
TRBV12-5	TRBJ2-7	ASGLVMLNTANSYEQY
TRBV29-1	TRBJ1-2	SVGDRDSYT
TRBV11-2	TRBJ2-7	ASSGRQGAQGEQY
TRBV6-1	TRBJ1-2	ASSEVAGENYGYT
TRBV19	TRBJ2-5	ASSINDFGGRETQY
TRBV4-3	TRBJ2-3	ASSQGALDNQGHSTDTQY
TRBV28	TRBJ1-1	ASRLNTEAF
TRBV5-1	TRBJ1-1	ASSSTGNTEAF
TRBV4-2	TRBJ2-1	ASSQASGKLSNEQF